This TCR beta chain was sequenced during a study of cytomegalovirus exposure and HLA in healthy donors. This clone was picked up a small number of times. The PCR had 60 Vbeta and 13 Jbeta primers. Clones were sequenced by immunoSEQ multiplex PCR, and TCRdb holds only the in-frame ones, with some missing. This sample yields around 190,000 clones, of which under 85% are seen a single time; roughly 1.6% belongs to the top ten. CDR1 and CDR2 (germline): MNHEY, SMNVEV (reference sequence). This CDR3 region has 15 residues. Trimming shortened V by 2 bases and J by 3 bases, and 14 bases separated the two germline ends.

This receptor was taken from a woman in her late teens or twenties in good health and CMV-seronegative. Input material: PBMCs. The chain combines TRBV27 with TRBJ2-7, with a tentative D call TRBD2 (5 bases). In nucleotides, the CDR3 is TGTGCCAGCAGTTTAACGGCGGGTCGCGGCTACGAGCAGTACTTC. Translated: CASSLTAGRGYEQYF.